Shown below are 8 T cell receptor beta chains from a single sample sequenced in a study of shared clonotypes between healthy human individuals. Libraries were prepared by immunoSEQ multiplex PCR; TCRdb keeps only in-frame clonotypes and omits some of them. The sample has 550,000 to 650,000 clones, roughly 96% seen once. Positive CCR7 selection of CD45RO-negative cells yielded the naive CD8 cells, and terminally differentiated effector memory CD45RA+ cells were excluded. Sample: naive CD8+ T cells sorted from blood. All receptors come from a young woman in good health.

This clone has a handful of counts. V gene TRBV19 combines with J gene TRBJ1-1, with 7 bases aligning to TRBD1. The junction had 5 bases not matched to a gene; V was cut back by 7 bases and J by 3 bases. Germline values: CDR1 LNHDA, CDR2 SQIVND (reference sequence). The CDR3 contains 13 residues. CDR3 DNA sequence: TGTGCCAGTAATACAGGGGTGGACACTGAAGCTTTCTTT. Amino acid sequence: CASNTGVDTEAFF. Looking up the rest from reference TRBV19 and TRBJ1-1 gives the full variable domain: DGGITQSPKYLFRKEGQNVTLSCEQNLNHDAMYWYRQDPGQGLRLIYYSQIVNDFQKGDIAEGYSVSREKKESFPLTVTSAQKNPTAFYLCASNTGVDTEAFFGQGTRLTVV.

V usage is TRBV5-4 and J usage is TRBJ1-2; D uncertain. V was shortened by 7 bases and J by 6 bases, with 4 bases between the two germline ends. The CDR3 covers 9 residues. Germline lookup yields CDR1 SGHNT and CDR2 YYREEE (reference sequence). The CDR3, as DNA: TGTGCCAGCGGGGATGGCTACACCTTC. Translated: CASGDGYTF.

The gene calls are TRBV4-1 and TRBJ2-7, with 8 positions matching TRBD1. The V gene end was trimmed by 2 bases and the J gene end by 1 base; junction bases not matched to a gene: 1. There are 14 residues in the CDR3. CDR1 and CDR2 (germline): MGHRA, YSYEKL. The DNA of the CDR3 is TGCGCCAGCAGCCAACACAGGGGGTCCTACGAGCAGTACTTC. It yields the protein CASSQHRGSYEQYF.

This clone was recorded only once. J is TRBJ1-2 and V is TRBV13, with a tentative D call TRBD1 (5 bases). Germline V gene lookup returns CDR1 PRHDT and CDR2 FYEKMQ (reference sequence). V gave up 2 bases and J gave up 6 bases, with 13 bases separating them. The CDR3 length is 14 residues. CDR3 region: CASSLRAGDDGYTF. The CDR3 region has the DNA TGTGCCAGCAGCTTACGTGCCGGGGACGATGGCTACACCTTC.

The J gene is TRBJ2-1, the V gene TRBV2, with TRBD2 matching 12 bases. Germline CDR1 SNHLY, CDR2 FYNNEI. CDR3 length equals 16 residues. The trim removed 5 bases at V and 3 bases at J, leaving 5 bases unmatched. The CDR3 nucleotides read TGTGCCAGCAGTCCGGGACTAGCGGGCTACTACAATGAGCAGTTCTTC. This sequence encodes CASSPGLAGYYNEQFF.

The chain uses TRBV5-4 and TRBJ2-7, with unresolved D. V gave up 4 bases and J gave up 6 bases, with 20 bases separating them. The CDR3 has 15 residues. Germline CDR1 is SGHNT and CDR2 is YYREEE (reference sequence). Here the CDR3 reads CASSATTEWPREQYF. CDR3 nucleotide sequence: TGTGCCAGCAGCGCTACAACTGAGTGGCCTCGCGAGCAGTACTTC.

The chain carries TRBV14 and TRBJ2-1; TRBD2 matches 8 bases. Per the germline V gene, CDR1 is SGHDN and CDR2 is FVKESK. Trimming removed 3 bases from V and 3 bases from J; junction bases left unmatched: 7. CDR3 length: 16 residues. The CDR3 loop reads CASSHFGGRYYNEQFF. CDR3 sequence (DNA): TGTGCCAGCAGCCACTTCGGCGGGAGGTACTACAATGAGCAGTTCTTC.

This chain uses TRBV9 with TRBJ2-1; 15 bases match TRBD2. The ends lost 3 bases at V and 4 bases at J; junction bases unmatched: 5. Germline values: CDR1 SGDLS, CDR2 YYNGEE. CDR3 size: 17 residues. CDR3 in DNA: TGTGCCAGCAGCGGGGGACTAGCGGGAGGCCCATACAATGAGCAGTTCTTC. The encoded protein is CASSGGLAGGPYNEQFF.